This T cell receptor (beta chain) was identified during a study of blood T cells in healthy people across ages. The CDR3 spans 15 residues. After removal of 6 bases from V and 4 bases from J, the junction contained 8 bases not matched to a gene. Germline V lookup: CDR1 DFQATT, CDR2 SNEGSKA (reference sequence). Next came a second PCR, run for 7 to 11 cycles, which used a sample-barcoded 5' primer along with a J-beta primer mix. Every individual sample yielded 3 million or more paired-end reads (each containing CDR3). TCRdb redid the calling of the 5' RACE reads with MiXCR, one entry per CDR3 protein. The sample has roughly 720,000 distinct CDR3 sequences, about 53% seen once.

The rearrangement joins TRBV20-1 to TRBJ2-5; 13 bases line up with TRBD2. The clonotype was recovered from a man older than 75 in good health. What was sequenced was blood. Written as DNA, the CDR3 is TGCAGTGCCGACGGACTAGCGGGAGACGGAGAGACCCAGTACTTC. Translation gives CSADGLAGDGETQYF.